The sequence of this TCR beta chain was determined in a study of T cell repertoires in cytomegalovirus infection. V was cut by 2 bases and J by 4 bases, with 11 bases left in between. Germline-derived CDR1 and CDR2 are MNHNS and SASEGT. There are 14 residues in the CDR3. This clonotype was seen a few times. Antigen: not known. TCRdb processed the reads anew with MiXCR; each CDR3 protein has one entry. The sample records about 920,000 distinct CDR3 sequences, around 32% being singletons. This chain links TRBV6-1 with TRBJ1-1, with D possibly being TRBD1 (5 bases). Sequences were derived from cultured CD8+ T cells from PBMCs, sampled from culture after CMV antigen stimulation. This sequence originates from a human donor in good health (CMV status not recorded). Some clones in this sample may be carry-over from other donors' samples. The CDR3 DNA is TGTGCCAGCAGTGAACGGGGGACGGGCACTGAAGCTTTCTTT. This codes for CASSERGTGTEAFF.